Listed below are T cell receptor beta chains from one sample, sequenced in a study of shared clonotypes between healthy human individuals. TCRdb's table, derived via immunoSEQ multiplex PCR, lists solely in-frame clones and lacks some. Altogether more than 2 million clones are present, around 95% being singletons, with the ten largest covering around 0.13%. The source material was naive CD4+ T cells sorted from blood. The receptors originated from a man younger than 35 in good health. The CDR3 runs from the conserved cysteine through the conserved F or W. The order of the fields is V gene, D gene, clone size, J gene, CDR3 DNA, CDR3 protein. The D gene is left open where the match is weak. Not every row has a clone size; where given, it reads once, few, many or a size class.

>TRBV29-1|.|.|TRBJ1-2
TGCAGCGTTGAGGATCAGGGTCTCGCCTATGGCTACACCTTC
CSVEDQGLAYGYTF
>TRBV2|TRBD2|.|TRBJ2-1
TGTGCCAGCAGGAGCGGGAGATGGTACAATGAGCAGTTCTTC
CASRSGRWYNEQFF
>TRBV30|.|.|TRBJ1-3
TGTGCCTGGAGTGTAAGGGGACCTGGAAACACCATATATTTT
CAWSVRGPGNTIYF
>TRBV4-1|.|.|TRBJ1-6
TGCGCCAGCAGCCACTACCGGGATGGGTGGTCACCCCTCCACTTT
CASSHYRDGWSPLHF
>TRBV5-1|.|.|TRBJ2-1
TGCGCCAGCAGCCAGACTTCCAGCTCCTACAATGAGCAGTTCTTC
CASSQTSSSYNEQFF
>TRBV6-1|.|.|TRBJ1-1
TGTGCCAGCAGTGAAGCCCGAGGGGCTGAAGCTTTCTTT
CASSEARGAEAFF
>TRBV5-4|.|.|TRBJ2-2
TGTGCCAGCAGCTTGGCACGAGGGGCGAACACCGGGGAGCTGTTTTTT
CASSLARGANTGELFF
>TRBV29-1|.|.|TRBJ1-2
TGCAGCGTTGCCGTGGGCACGGGTCGGGGCTACACCTTC
CSVAVGTGRGYTF
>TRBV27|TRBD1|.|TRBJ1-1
TGTGCCAGCAGCCCTAGACAGGGATTGGGCACTGAAGCTTTCTTT
CASSPRQGLGTEAFF
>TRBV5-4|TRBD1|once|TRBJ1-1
TGTGCCAGCAGCCCGAACAGGGGTACGGGCACTGAAGCTTTCTTT
CASSPNRGTGTEAFF
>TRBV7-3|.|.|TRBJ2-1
TGTGCCAGCAGCTCCAATGGGGGTCGGAATGAGCAGTTCTTC
CASSSNGGRNEQFF
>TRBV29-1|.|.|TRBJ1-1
TGCAGCGTTGCCCGATCCACGAACACTGAAGCTTTCTTT
CSVARSTNTEAFF
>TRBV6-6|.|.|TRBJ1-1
TGTGCCAGCAGACAAGACAGCGAAGCTTTCTTT
CASRQDSEAFF
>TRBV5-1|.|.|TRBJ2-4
TGCGCCAGCAGCTCCGCAGCCAAAAACATTCAGTACTTC
CASSSAAKNIQYF
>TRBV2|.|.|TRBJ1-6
TGTGCCAGCAGTGAAAGATCAGGGGAAAATTCACCCCTCCACTTT
CASSERSGENSPLHF
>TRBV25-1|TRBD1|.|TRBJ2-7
TGTGCCACCAGGGACAGGTTCCCCCCCTACGAGCAGTACTTC
CATRDRFPPYEQYF
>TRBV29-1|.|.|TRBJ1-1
TGCAGCGTTGAAGTCTACACTGAAGCTTTCTTT
CSVEVYTEAFF
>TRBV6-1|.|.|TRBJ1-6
TGTGCCAGCATGAGGGCCGGGACACCCCTCCACTTT
CASMRAGTPLHF
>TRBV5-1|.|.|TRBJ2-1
TGCGCCAGCAGCTCCGGAGGGCCCAGCAATGAGCAGTTCTTC
CASSSGGPSNEQFF
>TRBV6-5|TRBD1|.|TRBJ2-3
TGTGCCAGCAGTTCTCCGGGACAGGGGACAGATACGCAGTATTTT
CASSSPGQGTDTQYF
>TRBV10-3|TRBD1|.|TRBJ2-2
TGTGCCACGAAAGGGACAGCGAACACCGGGGAGCTGTTTTTT
CATKGTANTGELFF
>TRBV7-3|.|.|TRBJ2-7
TGTGCCAGCAGGGCTCTTGATGGACCCTACGAGCAGTACTTC
CASRALDGPYEQYF
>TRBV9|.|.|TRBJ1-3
TGTGCCAGCAGCGCACAGGCTAGCTCTGGAAACACCATATATTTT
CASSAQASSGNTIYF
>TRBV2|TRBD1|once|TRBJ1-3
TGTGCCAGCAGAAACGGACAGGTTGGTGGAAACACCATATATTTT
CASRNGQVGGNTIYF
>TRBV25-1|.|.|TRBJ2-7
TGTGCCAGCAGTGGAACAGGAATTCGCTACGAGCAGTACTTC
CASSGTGIRYEQYF
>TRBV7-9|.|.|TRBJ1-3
TGTGCCAGCAGCTTGGACAGTTTCTCTGGAAACACCATATATTTT
CASSLDSFSGNTIYF
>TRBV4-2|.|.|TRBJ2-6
TGTGCCAGCAGCCAAGGAGGGACCCGAACTACCTCTGGGGCCAACGTCCTGACTTTC
CASSQGGTRTTSGANVLTF
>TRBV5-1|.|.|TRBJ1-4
TGCGCCAGCAGCGTTTCGGGACTCGGTAATGAAAAACTGTTTTTT
CASSVSGLGNEKLFF
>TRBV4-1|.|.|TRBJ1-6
TGCGCCAGCAGCCAAGATTCCCAGGGGAGGTCACCCCTCCACTTT
CASSQDSQGRSPLHF
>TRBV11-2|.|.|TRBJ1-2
TGTGCCAGCACCTCCAGGGATCGAAATGGCTACACCTTC
CASTSRDRNGYTF
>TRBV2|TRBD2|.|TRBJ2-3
TGTGCCAGCGCCCGGAACCTAGCGGGGGCCACAGATACGCAGTATTTT
CASARNLAGATDTQYF
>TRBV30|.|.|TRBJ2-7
TGTGCCTGGAGTGTACCCCGACTAAGATCCTACGAGCAGTACTTC
CAWSVPRLRSYEQYF
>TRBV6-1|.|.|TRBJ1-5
TGTGCCAGCAGCCGAGAAATCAATCAGCCCCAGCATTTT
CASSREINQPQHF
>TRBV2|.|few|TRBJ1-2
TGTGCCAGCAGACAGAGTAACTATGGCTACACCTTC
CASRQSNYGYTF
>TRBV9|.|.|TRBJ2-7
TGTGCCAGCAGCGAAGGGGTTGACGTTGGAGTCTACGAGCAGTACTTC
CASSEGVDVGVYEQYF